These T cell receptor beta chains were read from a single sample in a study of CD4 T cells in relation to SARS-CoV-2 and coronaviruses. The table came from immunoSEQ multiplex PCR; TCRdb's copy has only in-frame clones and leaves some out. The table lists just over 25,000 clones, roughly four fifths of them singletons. No antigen has been identified for these receptors. The source material was CD4+ T cells from PBMCs, cultured in vitro. The receptors come from a human donor in good health. CDR3s include the opening cysteine and the closing phenylalanine or tryptophan. A D gene is named only where the DNA matches it firmly. Expanded clones are given a class, and other clones once, few, many or no size at all.

V: TRBV7-2; J: TRBJ2-1; size: -; D: TRBD2; CDR3: CASSSRGGSGNEQFF; DNA: TGTGCCAGCAGCTCGCGGGGGGGGTCGGGGAATGAGCAGTTCTTC
V: TRBV11-3; J: TRBJ2-3; size: -; D: -; CDR3: CASSLRTRSSGTDTQYF; DNA: TGTGCCAGCAGCCTCCGGACCCGCAGTAGTGGCACAGATACGCAGTATTTT
V: TRBV7-7; J: TRBJ2-1; size: -; D: -; CDR3: CASSSLFDNEQFF; DNA: TGTGCTAGCAGCTCCCTCTTCGACAATGAGCAGTTCTTC
V: TRBV19; J: TRBJ1-1; size: -; D: -; CDR3: CASSIYHDRSYTEAFF; DNA: TGTGCCAGTAGTATTTACCACGACAGGTCTTACACTGAAGCTTTCTTT
V: TRBV29-1; J: TRBJ1-1; size: few; D: TRBD1; CDR3: CSVGSTTGVHRVAFF; DNA: TGCAGCGTTGGGAGTACGACAGGGGTACACAGGGTAGCTTTCTTT
V: TRBV6-1; J: TRBJ1-3; size: -; D: -; CDR3: CASVNSGNTIYF; DNA: TGTGCCAGTGTAAACTCTGGAAACACCATATATTTT
V: TRBV3-1/TRBV3-2; J: TRBJ1-5; size: -; D: -; CDR3: CASSQDLVGHQPQHF; DNA: TGTGCCAGCAGCCAAGATTTGGTGGGGCATCAGCCCCAGCATTTT
V: TRBV19; J: TRBJ1-4; size: -; D: TRBD1; CDR3: CASTGQGFEKLFF; DNA: TGTGCCAGTACAGGACAGGGTTTTGAAAAACTGTTTTTT
V: TRBV3-1/TRBV3-2; J: TRBJ1-4; size: -; D: -; CDR3: CASSQLATNEKLFF; DNA: TGTGCCAGCAGCCAACTTGCAACTAATGAAAAACTGTTTTTT
V: TRBV7-2; J: TRBJ2-5; size: once; D: -; CDR3: CASSLGGGGGETQYF; DNA: TGTGCCAGCAGCTTAGGTGGTGGTGGGGGAGAGACCCAGTACTTC
V: TRBV2; J: TRBJ1-5; size: few; D: -; CDR3: CASRGTNSNQPQHF; DNA: TGTGCCAGCAGGGGGACAAATAGCAATCAGCCCCAGCATTTT
V: TRBV29-1; J: TRBJ1-3; size: -; D: -; CDR3: CSVARQPSGNTIYF; DNA: TGCAGCGTTGCTAGACAACCCTCTGGAAACACCATATATTTT
V: TRBV3-1/TRBV3-2; J: TRBJ2-3; size: -; D: TRBD2; CDR3: CASSPDWTSGNTDTQYF; DNA: TGTGCCAGCAGCCCCGACTGGACTAGCGGAAACACAGATACGCAGTATTTT
V: TRBV29-1; J: TRBJ2-7; size: -; D: -; CDR3: CSVVRQGMWEQYF; DNA: TGCAGCGTTGTCCGTCAGGGGATGTGGGAGCAGTACTTC
V: TRBV7-2; J: TRBJ1-2; size: few; D: -; CDR3: CASSLGGEGYYGYTF; DNA: TGTGCCAGCAGCTTAGGAGGGGAAGGATACTATGGCTACACCTTC
V: TRBV5-4; J: TRBJ2-3; size: -; D: TRBD2; CDR3: CASRRAGGPVGKSTDTQYF; DNA: TGTGCCAGCAGGCGGGCGGGGGGGCCGGTGGGTAAAAGCACAGATACGCAGTATTTT
V: TRBV4-1; J: TRBJ2-3; size: -; D: -; CDR3: CASSLAGTSTDTQYF; DNA: TGCGCCAGCAGCCTCGCGGGAACGAGCACAGATACGCAGTATTTT
V: TRBV2; J: TRBJ2-7; size: -; D: -; CDR3: CASSRSSRLVPEQYF; DNA: TGTGCCAGCAGTAGGTCTTCCCGTCTGGTGCCCGAGCAGTACTTC
V: TRBV2; J: TRBJ2-2; size: few; D: -; CDR3: CASSGLGSGELFF; DNA: TGTGCCAGCAGTGGACTCGGATCCGGGGAGCTGTTTTTT
V: TRBV6-2/TRBV6-3; J: TRBJ1-5; size: once; D: -; CDR3: CASSSTGPHAQHF; DNA: TGTGCCAGCAGTTCGACCGGGCCTCATGCCCAGCATTTT
V: TRBV5-1; J: TRBJ2-3; size: -; D: TRBD2; CDR3: CASSLTSGDTDTQYF; DNA: TGCGCCAGCAGCCTAACCAGCGGGGACACAGATACGCAGTATTTT
V: TRBV6-5; J: TRBJ2-7; size: -; D: -; CDR3: CASSYAGYEQYF; DNA: TGTGCCAGCAGTTACGCGGGTTACGAGCAGTACTTC
V: TRBV11-2; J: TRBJ1-2; size: few; D: -; CDR3: CASSPQTANGYTF; DNA: TGTGCCAGCAGCCCCCAGACCGCAAACGGCTACACCTTC
V: TRBV18; J: TRBJ1-5; size: once; D: -; CDR3: CASSPGKGGTQHF; DNA: TGTGCCAGCTCACCAGGAAAGGGTGGGACCCAGCATTTT
V: TRBV19; J: TRBJ1-6; size: -; D: -; CDR3: CASSMGEPGSPLHF; DNA: TGTGCCAGTAGTATGGGGGAGCCCGGTTCACCCCTCCACTTT
V: TRBV5-1; J: TRBJ2-1; size: -; D: TRBD2; CDR3: CASSPGAGGYNEQFF; DNA: TGCGCCAGCAGCCCGGGAGCGGGGGGCTACAATGAGCAGTTCTTC
V: TRBV6-1; J: TRBJ1-1; size: -; D: -; CDR3: CASSEVRNLGTEAFF; DNA: TGTGCCAGCAGTGAAGTGAGGAATTTGGGCACTGAAGCTTTCTTT
V: TRBV18; J: TRBJ2-2; size: -; D: -; CDR3: CASPDSPTNTGELFF; DNA: TGTGCCAGCCCCGACAGCCCTACGAACACCGGGGAGCTGTTTTTT
V: TRBV29-1; J: TRBJ2-7; size: -; D: TRBD2; CDR3: CSVGGGRVKGEQYF; DNA: TGCAGCGTTGGGGGCGGGAGAGTAAAAGGCGAGCAGTACTTC
V: TRBV5-1; J: TRBJ2-5; size: -; D: -; CDR3: CASSLWTGGGGETQYF; DNA: TGCGCCAGCAGCCTCTGGACGGGGGGCGGAGGGGAGACCCAGTACTTC
V: TRBV6-1; J: TRBJ2-7; size: few; D: TRBD1; CDR3: CASSDRQGRLREQYF; DNA: TGTGCCAGCAGTGATAGACAGGGAAGATTGAGGGAGCAGTACTTC
V: TRBV5-6; J: TRBJ1-2; size: -; D: -; CDR3: CASNQQGLYGHTF; DNA: TGTGCCAGCAACCAACAGGGACTCTATGGCCACACCTTC
V: TRBV3-1/TRBV3-2; J: TRBJ1-2; size: -; D: -; CDR3: CASSLRSVGIAAGYTF; DNA: TGTGCCAGCAGCCTGAGGTCGGTAGGGATTGCGGCTGGCTACACCTTC
V: TRBV13; J: TRBJ2-3; size: -; D: TRBD2; CDR3: CASSLVGLGTDTQYF; DNA: TGTGCCAGCAGCTTAGTCGGACTAGGCACAGATACGCAGTATTTT
V: TRBV4-3; J: TRBJ2-7; size: -; D: -; CDR3: CASSQGNREGEQYF; DNA: TGCGCCAGCAGCCAAGGCAACAGGGAAGGCGAGCAGTACTTC
V: TRBV2; J: TRBJ2-3; size: -; D: -; CDR3: CASNPPFTDTQYF; DNA: TGTGCCAGCAATCCCCCGTTTACAGATACGCAGTATTTT
V: TRBV5-1; J: TRBJ1-4; size: once; D: -; CDR3: CASSSQGANEKLFF; DNA: TGCGCCAGCAGCTCACAGGGCGCTAATGAAAAACTGTTTTTT
V: TRBV29-1; J: TRBJ1-3; size: -; D: TRBD1; CDR3: CSVGTGVGNTIYF; DNA: TGCAGCGTCGGGACAGGGGTTGGAAACACCATATATTTT
V: TRBV10-3; J: TRBJ2-1; size: medium-sized; D: -; CDR3: CAISPGPWGEQFF; DNA: TGTGCCATCAGTCCGGGTCCTTGGGGTGAGCAGTTCTTC
V: TRBV19; J: TRBJ1-2; size: few; D: TRBD1; CDR3: CASSQDRIYGYTF; DNA: TGTGCCAGTAGCCAGGACAGGATCTATGGCTACACCTTC
V: TRBV6-2/TRBV6-3; J: TRBJ1-3; size: -; D: -; CDR3: CASSRQGNTIYF; DNA: TGTGCCAGCAGTCGACAGGGAAACACCATATATTTT
V: TRBV11-1; J: TRBJ2-1; size: -; D: -; CDR3: CASSLDGDPYNEQFF; DNA: TGTGCCAGCAGCTTAGACGGGGACCCCTACAATGAGCAGTTCTTC
V: TRBV19; J: TRBJ1-5; size: -; D: -; CDR3: CASSEGGGQPQHF; DNA: TGTGCCAGTAGCGAGGGGGGGGGTCAGCCCCAGCATTTT
V: TRBV14; J: TRBJ2-1; size: few; D: -; CDR3: CASSRNPGSGSNEQFF; DNA: TGTGCCAGCAGCCGAAACCCGGGGAGCGGGTCTAATGAGCAGTTCTTC
V: TRBV5-1; J: TRBJ2-3; size: few; D: -; CDR3: CASSYRGVFSDTQYF; DNA: TGCGCCAGCAGCTACCGCGGCGTCTTCTCAGATACGCAGTATTTT
V: TRBV7-9; J: TRBJ2-3; size: -; D: -; CDR3: CASSLADTQYF; DNA: TGTGCCAGCAGCTTAGCAGATACGCAGTATTTT
V: TRBV6-2/TRBV6-3; J: TRBJ1-2; size: -; D: TRBD1; CDR3: CASSYVAGGGYTF; DNA: TGTGCCAGCAGTTACGTGGCAGGGGGTGGCTACACCTTC
V: TRBV2; J: TRBJ1-5; size: few; D: TRBD1; CDR3: CASSRRTGGDNQPQHF; DNA: TGTGCCAGCAGCCGTAGGACAGGGGGCGACAATCAGCCCCAGCATTTT
V: TRBV12-3/TRBV12-4; J: TRBJ2-2; size: -; D: -; CDR3: CASSPSTGELFF; DNA: TGTGCCAGCAGTCCTTCTACCGGGGAGCTGTTTTTT
V: TRBV10-3; J: TRBJ2-5; size: -; D: -; CDR3: CAISWGGGSQYF; DNA: TGTGCCATCAGTTGGGGTGGGGGAAGCCAGTACTTC
V: TRBV18; J: TRBJ2-2; size: few; D: -; CDR3: CASSPGTANTGELFF; DNA: TGTGCCAGCTCACCTGGGACCGCTAACACCGGGGAGCTGTTTTTT
V: TRBV5-6; J: TRBJ2-7; size: few; D: -; CDR3: CASSRGYRYEQYF; DNA: TGTGCCAGCAGCCGGGGCTATAGGTACGAGCAGTACTTC
V: TRBV5-4; J: TRBJ2-3; size: -; D: TRBD2; CDR3: CASSFRTSGSTDTQYF; DNA: TGTGCCAGCAGCTTCCGGACTAGCGGTAGCACAGATACGCAGTATTTT
V: TRBV4-1; J: TRBJ1-2; size: -; D: TRBD1; CDR3: CASSPLIAGTGAYGYTF; DNA: TGCGCCAGCAGCCCTCTAATCGCCGGGACAGGGGCCTATGGCTACACCTTC
V: TRBV2; J: TRBJ1-4; size: -; D: -; CDR3: CASSRDLGEKLFF; DNA: TGTGCCAGCTCCCGGGACCTGGGGGAAAAACTGTTTTTT
V: TRBV18; J: TRBJ2-3; size: -; D: -; CDR3: CASSPPSGGRTDTQYF; DNA: TGTGCCAGCTCACCACCCTCAGGGGGGCGAACAGATACGCAGTATTTT
V: TRBV6-6; J: TRBJ2-1; size: -; D: -; CDR3: CASSYSSNEQFF; DNA: TGTGCCAGCAGTTACTCGAGCAATGAGCAGTTCTTC
V: TRBV7-2; J: TRBJ2-1; size: -; D: TRBD2; CDR3: CASRLTSEGLNNEQFF; DNA: TGTGCCAGCAGACTCACTAGCGAGGGACTAAACAATGAGCAGTTCTTC
V: TRBV29-1; J: TRBJ2-7; size: -; D: TRBD2; CDR3: CSVETSGAGEQYF; DNA: TGCAGCGTGGAGACTAGCGGGGCGGGGGAGCAGTACTTC